The entry below gives a single TCR beta chain sequence along with its context. Data came from immunoSEQ multiplex PCR; TCRdb stores just in-frame clones and leaves some out. This table has about 210,000 clones, about four fifths appearing once. The data were obtained in a study of blood T cell repertoires in COVID-19. Specimen: peripheral blood. This TCR was sampled from a middle-aged woman with active or convalescent COVID-19.

This chain's CDR3 is CASSTRTAYNSPLHF. In nucleotides, the CDR3 is TGTGCCAGCAGTACTCGGACAGCCTATAATTCACCCCTCCACTTT. The chain couples TRBV27 to TRBJ1-6; TRBD1 might be the D (6 bases). The germline CDR1 and CDR2 sequences are MNHEY and SMNVEV (reference sequence). Trimming removed 5 bases at V and 2 bases at J, with 10 bases between. The CDR3 spans 15 residues.